This T cell receptor beta chain emerged from a study of a mutant IDH1 vaccine in newly diagnosed glioma. Overall study context: Treated patients had a mean age of roughly 44 years and a sex split that was roughly 62% male and approximately 40% female. Study-level points and caveats: Immune responses induced by vaccination arose in 90% to 95% of the patients.

This sample's time point: week 35, safety follow-up. What each vaccine dose contained was 300 ug of mutant IDH1 20-mer peptide, accompanied by topical imiquimod. In weeks 1, 3, 5, 7, 11, 15, 19 and 23, patients were vaccinated. Donors harbored newly found WHO grade 3 or 4 IDH1-mutant, ATRX-lost astrocytomas. Regarding this clone: The antigen remains undetermined.

TCRdb's table, derived via immunoSEQ multiplex PCR, lists solely in-frame clones and lacks some. The table lists roughly 69,000 clones, approximately 86% of them singletons. The sequence was obtained from a man aged 25 to 40 with glioma. The specimen was PBMCs, collected from a glioma patient whose treatment included an IDH1 peptide vaccine.

The CDR3 spells CASSLTLKRDSEQYF. In DNA, the CDR3 is TGTGCCAGCAGCTTAACGTTAAAAAGGGATAGCGAGCAGTACTTC. V is TRBV7-3 and J is TRBJ2-7; D is ambiguous. Germline V gene sequence: CDR1 SGHTA, CDR2 FQGTGA. The V end was cut by 0 bases, the J end by 6 bases, with 15 bases between. This CDR3 has 15 amino acids.